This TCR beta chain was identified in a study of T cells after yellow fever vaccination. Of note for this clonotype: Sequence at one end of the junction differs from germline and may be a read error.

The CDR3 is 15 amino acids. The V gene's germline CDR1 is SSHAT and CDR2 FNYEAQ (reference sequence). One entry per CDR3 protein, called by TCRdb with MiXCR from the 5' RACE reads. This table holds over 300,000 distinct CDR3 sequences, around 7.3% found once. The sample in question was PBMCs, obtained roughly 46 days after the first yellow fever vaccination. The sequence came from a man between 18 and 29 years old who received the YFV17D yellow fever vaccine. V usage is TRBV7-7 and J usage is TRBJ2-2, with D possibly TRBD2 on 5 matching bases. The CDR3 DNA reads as TGTGCTAGCAGCTCATCAGCTGCCAACACCGGGGATCTGTTTTTT. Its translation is CASSSSAANTGDLFF. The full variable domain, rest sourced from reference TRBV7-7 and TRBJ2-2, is GAGVSQSPRYKVTKRGQDVTLRCDPISSHATLYWYQQALGQGPEFLTYFNYEAQPDKSGLPSDRFSAERPEGSISTLTIQRTEQRDSAMYRCASSSSAANTGDLFFGEGSRLTVL.